This TCR beta chain was captured in a study of blood T cell repertoires in COVID-19. About the study: Acute and convalescent COVID-19 samples came from the United States, Italy and Spain. Sources were T cells, B-cell-depleted T cells, or PBMCs; the material itself was cDNA or gDNA.

Germline V gene data show CDR1 as LGHNA and CDR2 as YSLEER. V lost 5 bases, J lost 10 bases, and 18 bases lay in between. The CDR3 is 14 residues long. Only one count was recorded for this clone. In the original processing: Counts of nucleated cells, estimated from reference gene primer amplification, were obtained. Libraries were prepared by immunoSEQ multiplex PCR; TCRdb keeps only in-frame clonotypes and omits some of them. That table supplies the V and J calls and clone size; D and trimming were determined from the DNA. The sample holds about 150,000 clones; almost 85% are singletons and the top ten take roughly 15%.

The chain carries TRBV4-3 and TRBJ1-5; a weak D match, TRBD1 (5 bases). The receptor comes from a human donor with acute or convalescent COVID-19. The donor label of this sample is uncertain. Sequences were obtained from peripheral blood. The CDR3 DNA reads as TGCGCCAGCAGCATAGATCCAGGGAATCCTCCCCAGCATTTT. Its protein is CASSIDPGNPPQHF.